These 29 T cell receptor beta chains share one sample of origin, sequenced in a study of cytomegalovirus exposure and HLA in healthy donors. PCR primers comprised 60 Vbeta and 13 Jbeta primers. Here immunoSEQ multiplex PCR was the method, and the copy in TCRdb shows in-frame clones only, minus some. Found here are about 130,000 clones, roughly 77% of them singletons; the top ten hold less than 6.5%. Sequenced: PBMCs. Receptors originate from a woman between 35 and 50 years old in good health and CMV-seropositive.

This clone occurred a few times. CDR3 sequence reads: CASSLAVGQLRTEAFF. CDR3 sequence (DNA): TGTGCCAGCAGCTTAGCTGTGGGACAGCTGAGGACTGAAGCTTTCTTT. This chain links TRBV7-6 with TRBJ1-1; TRBD1 aligns across 7 bases. CDR3 length: 16 amino acids. Germline CDR1 is SGHVS and CDR2 is FNYEAQ. V was pared by 0 bases and J by 5 bases, with 9 bases of the junction left unmatched.

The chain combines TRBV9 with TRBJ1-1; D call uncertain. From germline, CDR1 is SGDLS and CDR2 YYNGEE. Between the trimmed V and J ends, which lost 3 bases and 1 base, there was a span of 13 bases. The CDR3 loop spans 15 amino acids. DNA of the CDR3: TGTGCCAGCAGCGCCCATCCGACTGAGAACACTGAAGCTTTCTTT. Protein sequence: CASSAHPTENTEAFF.

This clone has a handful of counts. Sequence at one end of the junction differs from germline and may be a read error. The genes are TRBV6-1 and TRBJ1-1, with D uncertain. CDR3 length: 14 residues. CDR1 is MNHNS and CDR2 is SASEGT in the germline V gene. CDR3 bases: TGTGCCAGCAGGGAAGGAGGTCGGGACACTGAAGCTTTCTTT. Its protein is CASREGGRDTEAFF.

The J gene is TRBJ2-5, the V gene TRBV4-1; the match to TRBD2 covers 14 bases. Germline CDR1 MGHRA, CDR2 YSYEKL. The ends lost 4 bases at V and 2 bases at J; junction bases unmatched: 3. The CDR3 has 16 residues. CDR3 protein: CASSPTSGRDQETQYF. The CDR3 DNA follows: TGCGCCAGCAGCCCGACTAGCGGGAGGGATCAAGAGACCCAGTACTTC.

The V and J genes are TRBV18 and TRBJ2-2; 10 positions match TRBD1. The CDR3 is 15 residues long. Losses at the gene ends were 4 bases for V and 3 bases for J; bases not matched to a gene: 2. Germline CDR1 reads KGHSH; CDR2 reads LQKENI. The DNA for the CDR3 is TGTGCCAGCTCACGGGACAGGGGTTACACCGGGGAGCTGTTTTTT. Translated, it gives CASSRDRGYTGELFF.

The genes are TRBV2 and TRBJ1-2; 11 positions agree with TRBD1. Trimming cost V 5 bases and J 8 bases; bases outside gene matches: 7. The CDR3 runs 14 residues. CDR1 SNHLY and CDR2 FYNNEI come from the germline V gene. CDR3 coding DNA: TGTGCCAGCAGTACCGGGACAGGGGGTGTCGGCTACACCTTC. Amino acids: CASSTGTGGVGYTF.

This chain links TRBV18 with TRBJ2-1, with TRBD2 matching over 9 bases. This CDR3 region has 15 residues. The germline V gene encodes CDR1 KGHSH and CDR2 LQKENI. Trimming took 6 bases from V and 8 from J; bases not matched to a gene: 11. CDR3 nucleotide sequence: TGTGCCAGCTCCCTTAAAGCGGGAGGTATGGATGAGCAGTTCTTC. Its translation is CASSLKAGGMDEQFF.

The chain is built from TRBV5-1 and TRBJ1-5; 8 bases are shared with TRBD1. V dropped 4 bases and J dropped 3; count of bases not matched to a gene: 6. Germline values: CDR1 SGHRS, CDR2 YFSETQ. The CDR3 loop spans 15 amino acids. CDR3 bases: TGCGCCAGCAGCGTGACAGGGGACCCCAATCAGCCCCAGCATTTT. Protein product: CASSVTGDPNQPQHF. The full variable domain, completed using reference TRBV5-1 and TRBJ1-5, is KAGVTQTPRYLIKTRGQQVTLSCSPISGHRSVSWYQQTPGQGLQFLFEYFSETQRNKGNFPGRFSGRQFSNSRSEMNVSTLELGDSALYLCASSVTGDPNQPQHFGDGTRLSIL.

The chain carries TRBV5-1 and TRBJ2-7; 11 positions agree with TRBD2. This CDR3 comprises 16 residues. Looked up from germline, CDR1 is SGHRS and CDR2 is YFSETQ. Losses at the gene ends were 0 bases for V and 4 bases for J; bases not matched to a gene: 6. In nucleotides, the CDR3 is TGCGCCAGCAGCTTGGACCTAGCGGGAGGTCTTTACGAGCAGTACTTC. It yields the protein CASSLDLAGGLYEQYF.

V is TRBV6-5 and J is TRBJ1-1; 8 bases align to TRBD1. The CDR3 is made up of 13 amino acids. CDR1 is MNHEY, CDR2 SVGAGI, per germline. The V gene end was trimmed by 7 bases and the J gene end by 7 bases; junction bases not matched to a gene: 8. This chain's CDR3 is CASTTGGGGEAFF. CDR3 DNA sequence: TGTGCCAGCACTACAGGGGGAGGAGGTGAAGCTTTCTTT.

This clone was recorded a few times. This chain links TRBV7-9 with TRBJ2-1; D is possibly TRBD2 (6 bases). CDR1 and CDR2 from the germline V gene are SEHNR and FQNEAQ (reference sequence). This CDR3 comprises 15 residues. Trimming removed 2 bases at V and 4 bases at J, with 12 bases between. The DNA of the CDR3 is TGTGCCAGCAGCTTAAAGGGCGGGGTGTACAATGAGCAGTTCTTC. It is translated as CASSLKGGVYNEQFF.

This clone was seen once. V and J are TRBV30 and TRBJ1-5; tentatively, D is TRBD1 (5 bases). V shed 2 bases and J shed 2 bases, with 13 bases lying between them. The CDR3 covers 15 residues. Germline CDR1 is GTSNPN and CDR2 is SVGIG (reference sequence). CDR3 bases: TGTGCCTGGAGTAAGAGGGACTGGGGCAATCAGCCCCAGCATTTT. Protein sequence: CAWSKRDWGNQPQHF.

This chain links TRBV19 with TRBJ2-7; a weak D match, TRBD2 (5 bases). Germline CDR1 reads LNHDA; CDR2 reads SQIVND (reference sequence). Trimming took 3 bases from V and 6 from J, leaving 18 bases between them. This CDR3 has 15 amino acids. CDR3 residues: CASSIPGLGRGEQYF. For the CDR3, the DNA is TGTGCCAGTAGTATCCCTGGACTCGGTCGAGGCGAGCAGTACTTC.

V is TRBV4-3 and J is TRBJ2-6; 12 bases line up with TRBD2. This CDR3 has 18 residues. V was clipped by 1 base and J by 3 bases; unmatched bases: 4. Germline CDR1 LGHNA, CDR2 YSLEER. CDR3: CASSQGLAGVVGANVLTF. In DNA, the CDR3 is TGCGCCAGCAGCCAAGGACTAGCGGGAGTAGTTGGGGCCAACGTCCTGACTTTC.

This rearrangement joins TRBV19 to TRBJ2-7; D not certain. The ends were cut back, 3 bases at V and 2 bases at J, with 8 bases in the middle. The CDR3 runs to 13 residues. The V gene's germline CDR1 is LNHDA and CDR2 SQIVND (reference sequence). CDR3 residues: CASSIGDTYEQYF. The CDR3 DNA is TGTGCCAGTAGTATCGGAGATACCTACGAGCAGTACTTC.

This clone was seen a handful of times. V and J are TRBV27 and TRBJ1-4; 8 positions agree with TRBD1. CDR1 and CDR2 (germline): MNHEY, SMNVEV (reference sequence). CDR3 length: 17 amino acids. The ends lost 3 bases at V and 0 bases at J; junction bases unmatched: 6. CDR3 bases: TGTGCCAGCAGTTTCTCCGGGACAGGAGCAACTAATGAAAAACTGTTTTTT. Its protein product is CASSFSGTGATNEKLFF.

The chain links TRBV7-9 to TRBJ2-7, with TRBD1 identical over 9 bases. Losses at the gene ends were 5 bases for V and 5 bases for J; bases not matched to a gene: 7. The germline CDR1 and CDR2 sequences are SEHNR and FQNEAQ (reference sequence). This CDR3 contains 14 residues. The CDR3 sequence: CASSRGTGRDEQYF. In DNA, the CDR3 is TGTGCCAGCAGCCGGGGGACAGGGCGAGACGAGCAGTACTTC.

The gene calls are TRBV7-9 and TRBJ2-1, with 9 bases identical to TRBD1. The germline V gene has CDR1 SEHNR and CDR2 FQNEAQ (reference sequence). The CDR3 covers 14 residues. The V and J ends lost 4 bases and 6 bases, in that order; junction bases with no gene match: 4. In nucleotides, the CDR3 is TGTGCCAGCAGCTGGGACAGGGTAGGCAATGAGCAGTTCTTC. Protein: CASSWDRVGNEQFF.

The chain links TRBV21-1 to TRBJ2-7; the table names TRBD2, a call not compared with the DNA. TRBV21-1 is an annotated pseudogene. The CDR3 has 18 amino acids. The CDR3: CASSKWRTSDRNPYEQYF. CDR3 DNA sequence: TGTGCCAGCAGCAAATGGCGGACTAGCGACCGAAACCCTTACGAGCAGTACTTC.

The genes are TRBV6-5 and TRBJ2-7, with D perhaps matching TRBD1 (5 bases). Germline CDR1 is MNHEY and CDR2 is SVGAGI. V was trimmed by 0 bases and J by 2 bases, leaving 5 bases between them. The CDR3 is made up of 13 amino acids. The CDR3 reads CASSYSGAYEQYF. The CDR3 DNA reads TGTGCCAGCAGTTACTCAGGGGCCTACGAGCAGTACTTC.

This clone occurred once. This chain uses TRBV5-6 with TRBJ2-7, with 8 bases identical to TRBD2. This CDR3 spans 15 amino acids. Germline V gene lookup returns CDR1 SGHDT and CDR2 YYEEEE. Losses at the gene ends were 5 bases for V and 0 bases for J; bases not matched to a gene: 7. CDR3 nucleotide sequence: TGTGCCAGCAGGAGACGGGGGGGCCCCTCCTACGAGCAGTACTTC. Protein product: CASRRRGGPSYEQYF. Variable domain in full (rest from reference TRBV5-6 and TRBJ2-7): DAGVTQSPTHLIKTRGQQVTLRCSPKSGHDTVSWYQQALGQGPQFIFQYYEEEERQRGNFPDRFSGHQFPNYSSELNVNALLLGDSALYLCASRRRGGPSYEQYFGPGTRLTVT.

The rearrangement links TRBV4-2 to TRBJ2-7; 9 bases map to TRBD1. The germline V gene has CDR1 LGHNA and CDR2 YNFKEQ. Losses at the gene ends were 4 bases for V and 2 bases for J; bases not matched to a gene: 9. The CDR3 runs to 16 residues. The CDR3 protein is CASSPLTGTGTYEQYF. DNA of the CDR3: TGTGCCAGCAGCCCGTTGACCGGGACAGGGACCTACGAGCAGTACTTC.

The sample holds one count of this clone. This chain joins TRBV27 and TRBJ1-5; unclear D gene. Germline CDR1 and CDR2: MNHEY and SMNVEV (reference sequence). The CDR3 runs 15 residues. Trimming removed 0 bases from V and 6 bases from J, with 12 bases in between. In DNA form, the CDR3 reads TGTGCCAGCAGTTTATCGATGAGGGCGGGTCAGCCCCAGCATTTT. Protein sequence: CASSLSMRAGQPQHF.

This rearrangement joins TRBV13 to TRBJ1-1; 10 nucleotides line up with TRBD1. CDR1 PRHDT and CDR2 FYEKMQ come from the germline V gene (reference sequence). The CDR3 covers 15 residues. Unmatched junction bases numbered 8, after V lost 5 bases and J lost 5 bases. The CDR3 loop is CASSTPWTGGTEAFF. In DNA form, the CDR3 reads TGTGCCAGCAGCACACCGTGGACAGGGGGGACTGAAGCTTTCTTT.

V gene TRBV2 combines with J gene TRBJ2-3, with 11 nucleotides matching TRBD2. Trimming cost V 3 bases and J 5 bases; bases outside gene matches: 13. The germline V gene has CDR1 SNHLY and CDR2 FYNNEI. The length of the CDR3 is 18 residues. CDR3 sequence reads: CASSESTSGAPSRDTQYF. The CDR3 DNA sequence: TGTGCCAGCAGTGAGTCGACTAGCGGGGCCCCCAGCCGAGATACGCAGTATTTT.

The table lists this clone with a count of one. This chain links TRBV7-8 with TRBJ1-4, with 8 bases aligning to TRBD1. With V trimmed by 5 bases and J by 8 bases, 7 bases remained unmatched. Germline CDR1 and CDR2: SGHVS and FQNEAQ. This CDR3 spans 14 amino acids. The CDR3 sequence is CASSQGTGREKLFF. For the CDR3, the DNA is TGTGCCAGCAGCCAAGGGACAGGCAGGGAAAAACTGTTTTTT.

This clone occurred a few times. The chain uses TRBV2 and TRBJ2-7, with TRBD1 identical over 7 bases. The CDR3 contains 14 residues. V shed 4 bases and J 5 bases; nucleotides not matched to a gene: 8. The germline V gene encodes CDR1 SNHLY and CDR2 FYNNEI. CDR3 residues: CASSGGQWANEQYF. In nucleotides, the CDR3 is TGTGCCAGCAGTGGGGGACAGTGGGCCAACGAGCAGTACTTC.

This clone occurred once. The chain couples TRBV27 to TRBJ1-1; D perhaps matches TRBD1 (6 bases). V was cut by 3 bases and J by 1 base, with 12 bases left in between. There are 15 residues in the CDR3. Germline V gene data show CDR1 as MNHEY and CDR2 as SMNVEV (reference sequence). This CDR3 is CASSFFGQKNTEAFF. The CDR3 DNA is TGTGCCAGCAGTTTTTTCGGACAGAAGAACACTGAAGCTTTCTTT.

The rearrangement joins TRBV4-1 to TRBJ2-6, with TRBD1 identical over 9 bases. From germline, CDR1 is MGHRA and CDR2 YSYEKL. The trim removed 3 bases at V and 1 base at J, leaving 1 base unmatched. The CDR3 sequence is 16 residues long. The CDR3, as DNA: TGCGCCAGCAGCCACGGACAGGGGTCTGGGGCCAACGTCCTGACTTTC. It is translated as CASSHGQGSGANVLTF.